Following are 29 T cell receptor beta chains from one sample sequenced in a study of blood T cells in healthy people across ages. Sample-barcoded 5' priming and a J-beta primer mix drove a second PCR of roughly 6 to 12 cycles. One entry per CDR3 protein, called by TCRdb with MiXCR from the 5' RACE reads. The top ten hold 7.7% of the sample, which has some 1.5 million distinct CDR3 sequences, 28% seen once. The sequenced sample consisted of blood. The receptors originated from a woman aged 25-40 years in good health.

Details on this clonotype: A read error is possible here, since a much larger clone lies one base away. The genes are TRBV12-3 or TRBV12-4 and TRBJ2-1; 11 nucleotides match TRBD2. The J call may be faulty, since TRBJ2-7 better matches the DNA end. The CDR3 covers 15 residues. The CDR3 is CASSAGTSGNNEQYF. CDR3 nucleotides: TGTGCCAGCAGTGCCGGGACTAGCGGTAACAATGAGCAGTACTTC.

In this sample, this clonotype turned up a few times. An end of the junction differs from the germline gene, which may be a read error. The CDR3 region is CSVEGQGWFGYGYTF. Here the CDR3 DNA reads TGCAGCGTAGAAGGACAGGGGTGGTTCGGATATGGCTACACCTTC. This chain connects TRBV29-1 to TRBJ1-2; 9 bases are shared with TRBD1. This CDR3 comprises 15 residues. Germline-derived CDR1 and CDR2 are SQVTM and ANQGSEA. Using reference TRBV29-1 and TRBJ1-2 for the parts outside the CDR3, the full variable domain is SAVISQKPSRDICQRGTSLTIQCQVDSQVTMMFWYRQQPGQSLTLIATANQGSEATYESGFVIDKFPISRPNLTFSTLTVSNMSPEDSSIYLCSVEGQGWFGYGYTFGSGTRLTVV.

The chain combines TRBV29-1 with TRBJ1-2; D unclear. The CDR3 spans 13 residues. Trimming stripped 4 bases from V and 1 base from J, with 10 bases between. Germline V CDR1 and CDR2: SQVTM, ANQGSEA. This CDR3 is CSVGGRDNYGYTF. In DNA, the CDR3 is TGCAGCGTTGGGGGTCGGGATAACTATGGCTACACCTTC.

This clonotype showed up many times. The chain links TRBV15 to TRBJ2-3; D is possibly TRBD1 (6 bases). The V gene lost 3 bases and the J gene lost 2 bases, with 15 bases spanning the gap. Germline values: CDR1 LNHNV, CDR2 YYDKDF (reference sequence). The CDR3 covers 16 residues. CDR3 nucleotides: TGTGCCACCAGCAGTCAGAGGGGGACATACACAGATACGCAGTATTTT. This gives the protein CATSSQRGTYTDTQYF.

About this clonotype itself: With a much larger clone just one base away, this may be a read error. V usage is TRBV6-5 and J usage is TRBJ2-5; the D call may be TRBD1 or TRBD2 (6 bases each). V lost 5 bases, J lost 13 bases, and 23 bases lay in between. The CDR3 loop spans 14 amino acids. The germline V gene encodes CDR1 MNHEY and CDR2 SVGAGI. The DNA of the CDR3 is TGTGCCAGCAGTCCCCTTGCTAGGGGGGACGAGCGGTACTTC. It encodes CASSPLARGDERYF.

As to this clonotype: The germline gene is not matched at one end of the junction; a read error may be the cause. The chain uses TRBV7-2 and TRBJ2-7; maybe TRBD1 (5 bases). This CDR3 has 19 residues. In germline, CDR1 is SGHTA, CDR2 FQGNSA. The CDR3 DNA follows: TGTGCCAGCAGCTTAGGTGGCAGGGCTGCCAACGCTGTCCGCTACAAGCAGTACTTC. This translates into CASSLGGRAANAVRYKQYF.

The genes are TRBV14 and TRBJ2-3; D not certain. The CDR3 loop spans 16 amino acids. V lost 1 base to trimming and J lost 0 bases, with 11 bases between them. Looked up from germline, CDR1 is SGHDN and CDR2 is FVKESK. CDR3 sequence reads: CASSQGRATSTDTQYF. CDR3 nucleotide sequence: TGTGCCAGCAGCCAAGGAAGGGCTACCAGCACAGATACGCAGTATTTT.

There are many counts of this clonotype. The chain combines TRBV18 with TRBJ2-7; 7 nucleotides match TRBD1. Germline CDR1 and CDR2: KGHSH and LQKENI. The J segment lost 0 bases and the V segment lost 5 bases, leaving 7 bases of the junction unmatched. This CDR3 comprises 15 residues. Here the CDR3 DNA reads TGTGCCAGCTCAGGGGATAGGGGGCACTCCTACGAGCAGTACTTC. Protein product: CASSGDRGHSYEQYF.

This clonotype was recorded a few times. The chain carries TRBV6-5 and TRBJ2-1, with TRBD2 matching 11 bases. Germline V gives CDR1 MNHEY, CDR2 SVGAGI. Trimming removed 2 bases from V and 7 bases from J; junction bases left unmatched: 13. The CDR3 extends over 18 amino acids. The DNA for the CDR3 is TGTGCCAGCAGTTACCGGAGTAGCGGGAGGGCCCTCCGGAATGAGCAGTTCTTC. This encodes CASSYRSSGRALRNEQFF.

Note on this clonotype: The junction differs from germline at one of its ends, possibly a read error. The rearrangement joins TRBV25-1 to TRBJ1-2; D remains ambiguous. In germline, CDR1 is MGHDK, CDR2 SYGVNS. This CDR3 has 13 residues. The CDR3 loop reads CACSARGLNGYTF. In nucleotides, the CDR3 is TGTGCCTGCAGTGCACGAGGGTTAAATGGCTACACCTTC.

This clonotype was counted once. A single base separates this from a much larger clone, so it may be a read error. The chain combines TRBV2 with TRBJ2-1; no reliable D call. The germline V gene has CDR1 SNHLY and CDR2 FYNNEI. The CDR3 is 11 amino acids. The V gene lost 7 bases and the J gene lost 10 bases, with 11 bases spanning the gap. Here the CDR3 reads CASTRVYEQFF. CDR3 DNA: TGTGCCAGCACTAGAGTTTACGAGCAGTTCTTC. Variable domain in full (rest from reference TRBV2 and TRBJ2-1): EPEVTQTPSHQVTQMGQEVILRCVPISNHLYFYWYRQILGQKVEFLVSFYNNEISEKSEIFDDQFSVERPDGSNFTLKIRSTKLEDSAMYFCASTRVYEQFFGPGTRLTVL.

This clonotype was counted between two and nine times. V gene TRBV5-5 combines with J gene TRBJ1-5, with 7 bases aligning to TRBD1. This CDR3 comprises 15 residues. Germline V gene data show CDR1 as SGHKS and CDR2 as YYEKEE (reference sequence). Germline trimming cut 1 base from V and 4 bases from J; bases unmatched to any gene: 5. The CDR3 nucleotides are TGTGCCAGCAGCTTGCGGGCAGGGGGGAATCAGCCCCAGCATTTT. Protein: CASSLRAGGNQPQHF.

The chain carries TRBV29-1 and TRBJ2-6; 9 bases match TRBD1. The V and J ends lost 6 bases and 2 bases, in that order; junction bases with no gene match: 8. Germline values: CDR1 SQVTM, CDR2 ANQGSEA. This CDR3 is 16 amino acids long. CDR3 region: CSVTGQGYPGANVLTF. The CDR3 bases are TGCAGCGTGACGGGACAGGGATATCCTGGGGCCAACGTCCTGACTTTC.

V gene TRBV25-1 combines with J gene TRBJ2-7; 12 bases agree with TRBD2. The J segment lost 12 bases and the V segment lost 3 bases, leaving 12 bases of the junction unmatched. Germline CDR1 reads MGHDK; CDR2 reads SYGVNS. This CDR3 region has 15 residues. The CDR3 is CASSDTSGGFKTRYF. In DNA form, the CDR3 reads TGTGCCAGCAGTGATACTAGCGGGGGGTTTAAGACCCGGTACTTC.

This clonotype appeared many times. This rearrangement joins TRBV5-1 to TRBJ1-1; TRBD1 is a possible D gene (6 bases). CDR3 length: 15 residues. Germline V gives CDR1 SGHRS, CDR2 YFSETQ. Trimming removed 5 bases at V and 0 bases at J, with 14 bases between. DNA for the CDR3: TGCGCCAGCAGTTTAACAGGGCCAATGAACACTGAAGCTTTCTTT. Its translation: CASSLTGPMNTEAFF.

This clonotype was counted many times. The chain combines TRBV7-2 with TRBJ2-3, with TRBD1 matching 7 bases. The CDR3 contains 17 residues. V was pared by 5 bases and J by 0 bases, with 11 bases of the junction left unmatched. Per germline, CDR1 SGHTA and CDR2 FQGNSA. CDR3: CASSPIPRGISTDTQYF. The CDR3 DNA reads TGTGCCAGCAGCCCGATCCCCAGGGGGATAAGCACAGATACGCAGTATTTT.

With respect to this clonotype: A read error may account for a junction end that differs from germline. CDR3 amino acids: CSVEDRTQEAQYF. The CDR3 DNA is TGCAGCGTGGAGGACAGGACTCAAGAGGCCCAGTACTTC. The chain couples TRBV29-1 to TRBJ2-5, with 7 bases lining up with TRBD1. This CDR3 is built from 13 residues. Germline assignment: CDR1 SQVTM and CDR2 ANQGSEA.

This clonotype was counted a few times. This chain links TRBV12-3 or TRBV12-4 with TRBJ2-3, with a weak D call TRBD1 (6 bases). This CDR3 region has 13 residues. Trimming removed 4 bases at V and 10 bases at J, with 15 bases between. The CDR3 nucleotides are TGTGCCAGCAGTTCCCCGGGGCCAGGGGCGCAGTATTTT. Translated, it gives CASSSPGPGAQYF.

This clonotype appeared many times. This CDR3 is CATSRVVNRSNEQYF. The CDR3 DNA is TGTGCCACCAGCAGAGTAGTGAACAGATCAAACGAGCAGTACTTC. This chain connects TRBV15 to TRBJ2-7; no clear D gene. V lost 1 base and J lost 5, with 15 bases in between. CDR1 and CDR2 from the germline V gene are LNHNV and YYDKDF (reference sequence). CDR3 length: 15 residues.

The sample holds a few counts of this clonotype. V usage is TRBV9 and J usage is TRBJ1-1, with 9 bases matching TRBD1. Germline CDR1 and CDR2: SGDLS and YYNGEE. The CDR3 loop spans 16 amino acids. The J segment lost 4 bases and the V segment lost 3 bases, leaving 10 bases of the junction unmatched. CDR3 in amino acids: CASSDLPGTGSTEAFF. The DNA of the CDR3 is TGTGCCAGCAGCGACCTTCCCGGGACAGGGAGCACTGAAGCTTTCTTT.

The J gene is TRBJ2-7, the V gene TRBV6-2 or TRBV6-3; 8 bases map to TRBD2. The germline V gene has CDR1 MNHEY and CDR2 SVGEGT. CDR3 length equals 15 residues. Trimming cost V 2 bases and J 7 bases; bases outside gene matches: 10. The CDR3 nucleotides read TGTGCCAGCAGTTACCACCGAGCGGGAGCGAAGGAGCAGTACTTC. This translates into CASSYHRAGAKEQYF.

This clonotype appeared a few times. V usage is TRBV6-6 and J usage is TRBJ1-4; 7 bases are shared with TRBD1. The CDR3 contains 16 residues. CDR1 MNHNY and CDR2 SVGAGI come from the germline V gene (reference sequence). Trimming took 0 bases from V and 0 from J; bases not matched to a gene: 1. This chain's CDR3 is CASSYSQGATNEKLFF. The CDR3 nucleotides are TGTGCCAGCAGTTACTCCCAGGGGGCAACTAATGAAAAACTGTTTTTT.

In this sample, this clonotype turned up a few times. CDR3 coding DNA: TGTGCCACCAGTGATTTTCGACTAGCGGGGTCCTACGAGCAGTACTTC. Amino acids: CATSDFRLAGSYEQYF. The V call is TRBV24-1, the J call TRBJ2-7, with 11 bases identical to TRBD2. With 1 base clipped from V and 1 base from J, the junction kept 2 bases outside the gene matches. Germline V gives CDR1 KGHDR, CDR2 SFDVKD. The CDR3 sequence is 16 residues long.

The chain uses TRBV29-1 and TRBJ1-2, with D possibly matching TRBD1 (5 bases). Looked up from germline, CDR1 is SQVTM and CDR2 is ANQGSEA. The length of the CDR3 is 12 residues. The V and J ends lost 6 bases and 7 bases respectively, with 15 bases between them. In DNA form, the CDR3 reads TGCAGCGTCCAGCTAGGGGCTGGTGGCTACACCTTC. Amino acids: CSVQLGAGGYTF.

The chain combines TRBV27 with TRBJ2-5, with 7 bases that match TRBD1. Germline values: CDR1 MNHEY, CDR2 SMNVEV (reference sequence). This CDR3 spans 15 amino acids. With 5 bases clipped from V and 5 bases from J, the junction kept 11 bases outside the gene matches. The CDR3 DNA reads TGTGCCAGCAGTAATTACGGGACAGTTGGCGAGACCCAGTACTTC. Translating gives CASSNYGTVGETQYF.

The chain couples TRBV5-1 to TRBJ2-5; the D gene is possibly TRBD1 (5 bases). Germline V CDR1 and CDR2: SGHRS, YFSETQ. This CDR3 contains 15 residues. V was cut by 1 base and J by 3 bases, with 13 bases left in between. CDR3 DNA: TGCGCCAGCAGCTTGACTCCTGGGGCTGAAGAGACCCAGTACTTC. It translates to CASSLTPGAEETQYF.

The chain combines TRBV20-1 with TRBJ2-1; 10 bases line up with TRBD2. V gave up 1 base and J gave up 5 bases; unmatched junction bases: 5. This CDR3 comprises 15 residues. CDR1 and CDR2 from the germline V gene are DFQATT and SNEGSKA (reference sequence). CDR3 in amino acids: CSARVSLAGDNEQFF. Written as DNA, the CDR3 is TGCAGTGCTAGAGTCTCCCTAGCGGGGGACAATGAGCAGTTCTTC.

This clonotype was seen only a few times. CDR3 in DNA: TGTGCCAGCAGTTTTATCGTGGCCAGGGAAATTTCTGGGGCCAACGTCCTGACTTTC. It yields the protein CASSFIVAREISGANVLTF. The V and J genes are TRBV28 and TRBJ2-6; the D gene is possibly TRBD1 (5 bases). With 3 bases removed from V and 1 base from J, the gap between germline ends came to 19 bases. The CDR3 sequence is 19 residues long. Germline CDR1 and CDR2: MDHEN and SYDVKM.

As for this clonotype: A much more abundant neighbour one base away suggests this may be a read error. The rearrangement links TRBV7-7 to TRBJ2-7; the D is unclear. The CDR3 is 11 amino acids. CDR1 is SSHAT and CDR2 is FNYEAQ in the germline V gene (reference sequence). Trimming removed 3 bases from V and 9 bases from J, with 9 bases in between. DNA of the CDR3: TGTGCCAGCAGCTTGAGACCCCGGCAGTACTTC. It yields the protein CASSLRPRQYF.